This T cell receptor (beta chain) was observed in a study of cytomegalovirus exposure and HLA in healthy donors. Researchers ran the PCR with 60 Vbeta and 13 Jbeta primers. Study processing details: Later reanalysis found roughly 80 million unique TCR beta chains, roughly 10 million of them shared. Clones were read by immunoSEQ multiplex PCR, and TCRdb kept only the in-frame ones, dropping some. Clonal size and the V and J genes are those of that table, whereas D and trimming came from the DNA. The sample records 210,000 or so clones, around 86% being singletons. Whole-study results and caveats: Many donors carried some public TCRs, although rarity characterized most TCR sequences. For cytomegalovirus status, the classifier reportedly gave diagnoses with high specificity and sensitivity.

Turning to this clone: Its antigen is unknown.

Trimming removed 6 bases from V and 6 bases from J; junction bases left unmatched: 12. CDR1 is SQVTM, CDR2 ANQGSEA, per germline. This CDR3 has 14 amino acids. Specimen: PBMCs. This receptor was obtained from a woman aged 45-65 years in good health and CMV-seropositive. This chain links TRBV29-1 with TRBJ1-2; 8 positions match TRBD1. For the CDR3, the DNA is TGCAGCGTCGACGACCAGGGGGCGCAAGATGGCTACACCTTC. Protein product: CSVDDQGAQDGYTF.